Below, one T cell receptor beta chain is given with its context. The antigen is not known. These data come from a study of cytomegalovirus exposure and HLA in healthy donors. General study findings and limits: Solely CMV serostatus was available to characterize immune exposure. In an earlier analysis, about 87% or about 30%: the productive usage of most TCR beta V segments.

Looked up from germline, CDR1 is SGHRS and CDR2 is YFSETQ. This CDR3 region has 16 residues. V dropped 5 bases and J dropped 8; count of bases not matched to a gene: 14. In the PCR, 60 Vbeta and 13 Jbeta primers were used. TCRdb keeps only in-frame clones here, not all; method: immunoSEQ multiplex PCR. The sample consists of 150,000 to 200,000 clones, roughly 90% of them appearing once. The sequenced material came from PBMCs. The chain joins TRBV5-1 to TRBJ1-4, with 8 bases matching TRBD1. This sequence was found in a woman under 30 in good health and CMV-seronegative. The CDR3 DNA reads as TGCGCCAGCAGAGGAGCAGGGGGCGGGGGAAACGAAAAACTGTTTTTT. It codes for CASRGAGGGGNEKLFF.